Given below is one T cell receptor beta chain in context. This clone was recorded a few times. Its antigen has not been determined. Base qualities are not at hand, and no much larger clone is one base apart. The study evaluated CTLA-4 blockade (ipilimumab) given together with focal radiation therapy in patients who had chemo-refractory metastatic non-small-cell lung cancer. This sample is part of a study of radiotherapy plus CTLA-4 blockade in lung cancer (dated by TCRdb to the late 2010s). Broadly, across the study: Objective responses occurred in about 20% of enrolled patients, and roughly 30% achieved disease control. Beyond this particular receptor, the publication reports: The strongest predictors of response were reported to be early dynamic shifts in blood T cell clones along with a rise in serum interferon-beta following radiation. TCR clones derived from tumors expanded in peripheral blood after treatment with radiotherapy and ipilimumab.

Library preparation used the immunoSEQ multiplex PCR assay. TCRdb took this table from immuneACCESS and kept in-frame rearrangements with V and J called. Such tables lack part of the clones; where checked against another copy, unresolved V genes explain under half of the gap, and the rest is unexplained. The sample profile shows some 120,000 clones; approximately 80% of them were found once. 3.3% of the sample lies in the top ten. Sequenced material: peripheral blood, taken from a patient treated with radiotherapy plus ipilimumab. This TCR derives from a human donor with non-small cell lung cancer that progressed on radiotherapy plus ipilimumab. Some clones in this sample may be carry-over from other donors' samples.

The CDR3 protein: CASSQDLREAPLHF. Read as DNA, the sequence is TGTGCCAGCAGCCAAGACTTGAGAGAGGCACCCCTCCACTTT. The chain was built from TRBV4-2 and TRBJ1-6; the D gene remains uncertain. The CDR3 sequence holds 14 residues, the cysteine and phenylalanine included. Only the CDR3 part of the read is kept: 42 bases, read in frame from the first base. In the germline V gene, CDR1 corresponds to LGHNA and CDR2 to YNFKEQ. Trimming takes 0 bases from V and 11 bases from J, and the germline ends sit 11 bases apart.